These 16 T cell receptor beta chains originate from one sample sequenced in a study of T-cell memory formation after mild COVID-19 (dated by TCRdb to 2020 to 2023). Library generation was performed with 5' RACE. TCRdb shows the sequencer as Illumina NovaSeq 6000. TCRdb reprocessing: public reads trimmed at Q25 with fastp, clones called with MiXCR, in-frame beta chains kept. Merged by CDR3 protein, the rows form single entries marked with the most common genes and DNA. The sample contains around 310,000 distinct CDR3 sequences, about 20% of them found a single time. The ten largest clones add up to 21% of the sample. Material for sequencing was PBMCs or a T cell subset sorted from them (not recorded which). All receptors derive from a man aged 18-30 years who had mild COVID-19 (a few samples of this study predate the infection). The sample titles of this study are shuffled in the database, so cell type and time point are left out; the donor was told from shared clones.

This clonotype was seen many times. The gene calls are TRBV20-1 and TRBJ1-1, with 12 positions matching TRBD1. Germline CDR1 and CDR2: DFQATT and SNEGSKA (reference sequence). The CDR3 covers 13 residues. After removal of 5 bases from V and 7 bases from J, the junction contained 5 bases not matched to a gene. The CDR3 nucleotides read TGCAGTGCTGCCGGGACAGGGGGCGGTGAAGCTTTCTTT. The encoded protein is CSAAGTGGGEAFF.

The V gene is TRBV6-4, the J gene TRBJ2-4; D uncertain. Germline V gene lookup returns CDR1 MRHNA and CDR2 SNTAGT. V lost 0 bases to trimming and J lost 8 bases, with 5 bases between them. There are 12 residues in the CDR3. The CDR3 DNA reads as TGTGCCAGCAGTGACTCTCAAGACATTCAGTACTTC. The encoded protein is CASSDSQDIQYF.

This clonotype was recorded a few times. The V gene is TRBV5-1, the J gene TRBJ2-2, with 11 bases matching TRBD1. This CDR3 region has 15 residues. With V trimmed by 3 bases and J by 7 bases, 5 bases remained unmatched. Germline loops: CDR1 SGHRS, CDR2 YFSETQ. CDR3 nucleotides: TGCGCCAGCAGCTACTGGACAGGGGGCGACGGGGAGCTGTTTTTT. The encoded protein is CASSYWTGGDGELFF.

The count of this clonotype is one. The V gene is TRBV6-2 or TRBV6-3, the J gene TRBJ2-3; D is undetermined. Germline CDR1 is MNHEY and CDR2 is SVGEGT. CDR3 length equals 16 residues. The germline V and J ends were trimmed by 2 bases and 1 base, with 13 bases remaining between them. This CDR3 reads CASSYLRSDRTDTQYF. In DNA form, the CDR3 reads TGTGCCAGCAGTTACCTACGTTCGGACCGCACAGATACGCAGTATTTT.

The chain is built from TRBV4-3 and TRBJ1-2; D ambiguous. Trimming shortened V by 0 bases and J by 7 bases, and 12 bases separated the two germline ends. Germline V lookup: CDR1 LGHNA, CDR2 YSLEER. The CDR3 totals 14 residues. Written as DNA, the CDR3 is TGCGCCAGCAGCCAAGACGGCACCTCTTTTGGCTACACCTTC. Translation gives CASSQDGTSFGYTF.

This clonotype was observed a few times. For the CDR3, the DNA is TGTGCCAGCAGTTGGGGTACCCATGGCTACACCTTC. This codes for CASSWGTHGYTF. V and J are TRBV6-5 and TRBJ1-2; D is unclear. V lost 4 bases, J lost 6 bases, and 9 bases lay in between. Per germline, CDR1 MNHEY and CDR2 SVGAGI. The CDR3 is made up of 12 amino acids.

There are a few counts of this clonotype. This chain connects TRBV20-1 to TRBJ1-2, with 9 bases aligning to TRBD1. Trimming at V came to 6 bases and at J to 1 base, leaving 18 bases not matched to a gene. The CDR3 length is 18 residues. Germline loops: CDR1 DFQATT, CDR2 SNEGSKA (reference sequence). CDR3 in DNA: TGCAGTGCCCTCGGTGACAGGGGGATTAAGTGGGTTAACTATGGCTACACCTTC. It translates to CSALGDRGIKWVNYGYTF.

There are a few counts of this clonotype. This rearrangement joins TRBV5-1 to TRBJ1-1; D gene unclear. Per the germline V gene, CDR1 is SGHRS and CDR2 is YFSETQ. This CDR3 is built from 15 residues. Trimming took 0 bases from V and 6 from J, leaving 15 bases between them. CDR3 loop: CASSLAPHEGAEAFF. Here the CDR3 DNA reads TGCGCCAGCAGCTTGGCCCCGCACGAAGGCGCTGAAGCTTTCTTT.

This chain links TRBV19 with TRBJ1-1; a possible D gene is TRBD1 (5 bases). Per the germline V gene, CDR1 is LNHDA and CDR2 is SQIVND (reference sequence). Trimming took 3 bases from V and 1 from J, leaving 9 bases between them. The CDR3 totals 14 residues. CDR3 nucleotide sequence: TGTGCCAGTAGTATTTCGAGGGGGAACACTGAAGCTTTCTTT. As protein: CASSISRGNTEAFF.

This clonotype was counted only a few times. The chain links TRBV3-1 to TRBJ1-2; no reliable D call. The CDR3 has 15 amino acids. CDR1 is LGHDT, CDR2 YNNKEL, per germline (reference sequence). The V and J ends lost 4 bases and 4 bases respectively, with 16 bases between them. The CDR3 here is CASSRRLEAAYGYTF. The CDR3 nucleotides are TGTGCCAGCAGCCGAAGACTGGAGGCGGCCTATGGCTACACCTTC.

The chain is built from TRBV19 and TRBJ2-1; unclear D gene. The V end lost 5 bases, the J end lost 0 bases, and 5 bases lay between the germline ends. Germline V gives CDR1 LNHDA, CDR2 SQIVND (reference sequence). CDR3 size: 13 residues. For the CDR3, the DNA is TGTGCCAGTAGTGCCCGCTCCTACAATGAGCAGTTCTTC. It translates to CASSARSYNEQFF.

The rearrangement links TRBV4-1 to TRBJ2-3, with 9 bases aligning to TRBD2. CDR3 length: 17 residues. The V gene's germline CDR1 is MGHRA and CDR2 YSYEKL. The junction had 5 bases not matched to a gene; V was cut back by 0 bases and J by 1 base. This CDR3 is CASSQDYLAGGTDTQYF. The CDR3 nucleotides are TGCGCCAGCAGCCAAGATTATTTAGCGGGGGGCACAGATACGCAGTATTTT.

J is TRBJ2-5 and V is TRBV6-5; TRBD2 might be the D (6 bases). Germline CDR1 is MNHEY and CDR2 is SVGAGI. V was cut by 0 bases and J by 10 bases, with 18 bases left in between. This CDR3 comprises 15 residues. CDR3 region: CASSYSGTEPSVQYF. In nucleotides, the CDR3 is TGTGCCAGCAGTTACTCTGGGACTGAGCCATCGGTCCAGTACTTC.

The chain couples TRBV11-3 to TRBJ2-1, with unresolved D. The germline V and J ends were trimmed by 4 bases and 0 bases, with 7 bases remaining between them. Germline CDR1 and CDR2: SGHNT and YENEEA. This CDR3 has 14 amino acids. CDR3 DNA: TGTGCCAGCAGCTCGGCTAGCTCCTACAATGAGCAGTTCTTC. Protein: CASSSASSYNEQFF.

The CDR3 loop is CASSFRTGKSYNEQFF. CDR3 nucleotide sequence: TGTGCCAGCAGTTTCCGGACAGGGAAATCCTACAATGAGCAGTTCTTC. The chain combines TRBV12-3 or TRBV12-4 with TRBJ2-1, with 8 nucleotides matching TRBD1. This CDR3 has 16 amino acids. Losses at the gene ends were 3 bases for V and 1 base for J; bases not matched to a gene: 5.

This clonotype has just a few counts. This chain uses TRBV4-2 with TRBJ2-5, with 7 bases lining up with TRBD1. Germline V lookup: CDR1 LGHNA, CDR2 YNFKEQ. Trimming at V came to 3 bases and at J to 2 bases, leaving 3 bases not matched to a gene. There are 14 residues in the CDR3. The CDR3 region is CASSQGQRQETQYF. The CDR3 DNA reads as TGTGCCAGCAGCCAGGGACAGAGACAAGAGACCCAGTACTTC.